This T cell receptor beta chain was identified during a study of blood T cell repertoires in COVID-19. Study context: Samples of COVID-19 (acute and convalescent) were obtained from the United States, Italy and Spain.

Method: immunoSEQ multiplex PCR; TCRdb's copy keeps in-frame clones and lacks some. The data hold about 180,000 clones, with approximately 86% observed a single time. The germline V and J ends were trimmed by 2 bases and 6 bases, with 11 bases remaining between them. Germline CDR1 and CDR2: SGHNT and YYREEE (reference sequence). This CDR3 spans 13 amino acids. The chain employs TRBV5-4 and TRBJ1-2, with D possibly matching TRBD1 (6 bases). Sample: peripheral blood. The sequence derives from a man aged 45-65 years with active or convalescent COVID-19. CDR3 in amino acids: CASSLQGRNGYTF. As DNA, the CDR3 is TGTGCCAGCAGCTTACAGGGAAGAAATGGCTACACCTTC.